One and the same sample provided the 7 T cell receptor beta chains below, sequenced in a study of blood T cells in healthy people across ages. A second roughly 7 to 11 cycle PCR used barcoded and J-beta primers. TCRdb re-derived calls from the 5' RACE reads in MiXCR, one entry per CDR3 protein. The sample contains about 1 million distinct CDR3 sequences, less than 50% of which appear only once. Sequencing input: blood. The receptors were gathered from a woman aged 55-70 years in good health.

CDR3 protein: CSASLDNEQYF. CDR3 DNA sequence: TGCAGCGCTTCTCTGGACAATGAGCAGTACTTC. The V and J genes are TRBV29-1 and TRBJ2-5; a possible D gene is TRBD1 (5 bases). This CDR3 is built from 11 residues. Germline V gene sequence: CDR1 SQVTM, CDR2 ANQGSEA. V gave up 7 bases and J gave up 11 bases, with 17 bases separating them.

The chain uses TRBV10-1 and TRBJ2-7, with TRBD1 matching 10 bases. With V trimmed by 6 bases and J by 10 bases, 12 bases remained unmatched. The V gene's germline CDR1 is WNHNN and CDR2 SYGVQD (reference sequence). The CDR3 consists of 14 residues. CDR3 DNA sequence: TGCGCCAGCAGCAGGGACAGGGGAGCCGTAACCCAGTACTTC. Translation gives CASSRDRGAVTQYF.

This clonotype has ten or more counts. V and J are TRBV20-1 and TRBJ1-2; D is possibly TRBD1 (5 bases). Deletions cut 4 bases from V and 8 bases from J, with 17 bases between. Per the germline V gene, CDR1 is DFQATT and CDR2 is SNEGSKA (reference sequence). The CDR3 contains 13 residues. CDR3 in amino acids: CSAKRRDQGGYTF. The CDR3 nucleotides are TGCAGTGCTAAACGCCGGGACCAAGGGGGCTACACCTTC.

J is TRBJ2-1 and V is TRBV3-1; no firm D call. This CDR3 region has 16 residues. Germline V gene sequence: CDR1 LGHDT, CDR2 YNNKEL (reference sequence). The ends were cut back, 0 bases at V and 3 bases at J, with 12 bases in the middle. This CDR3 reads CASSQEVRQIYNEQFF. The CDR3 DNA reads as TGTGCCAGCAGCCAAGAAGTCCGCCAAATCTACAATGAGCAGTTCTTC.

The table lists this clonotype with a few counts. V and J are TRBV29-1 and TRBJ2-3, with D maybe TRBD1 (5 bases). Trimming removed 7 bases at V and 2 bases at J, with 10 bases between. Germline CDR1 is SQVTM and CDR2 is ANQGSEA. The CDR3 is 12 residues long. CDR3 protein: CSGQGSTDTQYF. The DNA of the CDR3 is TGCAGCGGGCAGGGTTCCACAGATACGCAGTATTTT.

J is TRBJ2-3 and V is TRBV6-2 or TRBV6-3; 11 positions agree with TRBD1. The CDR3 totals 15 residues. The germline V gene encodes CDR1 MNHEY and CDR2 SVGEGT. V dropped 4 bases and J dropped 5; count of bases not matched to a gene: 5. CDR3 bases: TGTGCCAGCAGTTCGAGGACAGGGGGCCAAGATACGCAGTATTTT. Protein product: CASSSRTGGQDTQYF.

The chain carries TRBV29-1 and TRBJ2-1, with 11 bases aligning to TRBD2. The DNA matches TRBJ2-7 better at its end, which makes the J call doubtful. Germline V gene lookup returns CDR1 SQVTM and CDR2 ANQGSEA. This CDR3 is 16 amino acids long. The CDR3 DNA is TGCAGCGTTAGTGGGACTAGCGGCTCCTCCTACAATGAGCAGTACTTC. This encodes CSVSGTSGSSYNEQYF.